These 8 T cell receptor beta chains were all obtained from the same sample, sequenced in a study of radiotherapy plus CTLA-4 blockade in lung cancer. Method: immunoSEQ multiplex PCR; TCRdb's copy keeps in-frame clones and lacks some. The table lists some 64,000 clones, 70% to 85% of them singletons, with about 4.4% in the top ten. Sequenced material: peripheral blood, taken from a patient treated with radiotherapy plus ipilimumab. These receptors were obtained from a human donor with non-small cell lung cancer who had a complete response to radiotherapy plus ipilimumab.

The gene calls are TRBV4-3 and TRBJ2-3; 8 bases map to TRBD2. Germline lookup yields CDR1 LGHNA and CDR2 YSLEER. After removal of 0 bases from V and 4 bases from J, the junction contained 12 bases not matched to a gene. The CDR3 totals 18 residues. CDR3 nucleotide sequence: TGCGCCAGCAGCCAAGATCTCAGGAGCGGGAGTCGCTCAGATACGCAGTATTTT. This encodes CASSQDLRSGSRSDTQYF.

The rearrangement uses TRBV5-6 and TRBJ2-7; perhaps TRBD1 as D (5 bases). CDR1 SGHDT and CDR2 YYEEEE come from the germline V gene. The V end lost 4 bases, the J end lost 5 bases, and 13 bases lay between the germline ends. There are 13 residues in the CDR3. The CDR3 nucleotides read TGTGCCAGCAGCCCACAGGAGCGCAACGAGCAGTACTTC. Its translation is CASSPQERNEQYF.

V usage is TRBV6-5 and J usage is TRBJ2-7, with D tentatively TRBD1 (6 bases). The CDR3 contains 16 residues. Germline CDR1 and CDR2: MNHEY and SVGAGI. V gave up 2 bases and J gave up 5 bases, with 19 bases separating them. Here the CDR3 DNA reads TGTGCCAGCAGTTACCGACGTAAAAACAGGGAGAACGAGCAGTACTTC. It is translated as CASSYRRKNRENEQYF.

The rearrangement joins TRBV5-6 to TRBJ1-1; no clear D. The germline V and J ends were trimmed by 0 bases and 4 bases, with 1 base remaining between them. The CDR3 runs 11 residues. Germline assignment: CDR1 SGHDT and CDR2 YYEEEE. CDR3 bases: TGTGCCAGCAGCTTGGTCACTGAAGCTTTCTTT. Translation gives CASSLVTEAFF.

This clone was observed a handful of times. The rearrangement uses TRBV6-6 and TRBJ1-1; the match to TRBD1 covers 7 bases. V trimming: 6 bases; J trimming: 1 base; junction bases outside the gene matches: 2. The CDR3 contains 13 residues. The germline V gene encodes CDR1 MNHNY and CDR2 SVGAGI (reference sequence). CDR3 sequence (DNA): TGTGCCAGCAGAGGGACAGAGAACACTGAAGCTTTCTTT. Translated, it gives CASRGTENTEAFF.

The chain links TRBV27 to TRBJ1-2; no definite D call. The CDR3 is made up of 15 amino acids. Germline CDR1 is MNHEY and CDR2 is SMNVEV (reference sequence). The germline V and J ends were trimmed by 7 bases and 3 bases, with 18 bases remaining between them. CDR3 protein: CASKPFTGSDYGYTF. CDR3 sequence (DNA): TGTGCCAGCAAGCCCTTCACTGGCAGCGACTATGGCTACACCTTC.

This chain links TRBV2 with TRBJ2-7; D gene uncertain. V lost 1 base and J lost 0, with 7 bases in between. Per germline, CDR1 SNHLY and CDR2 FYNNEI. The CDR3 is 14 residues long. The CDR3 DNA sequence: TGTGCCAGCAGTGAAGGGTCGCTCTCCTACGAGCAGTACTTC. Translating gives CASSEGSLSYEQYF.

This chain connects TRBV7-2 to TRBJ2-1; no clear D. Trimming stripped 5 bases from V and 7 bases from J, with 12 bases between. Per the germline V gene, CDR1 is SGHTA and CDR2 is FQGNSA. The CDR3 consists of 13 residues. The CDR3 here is CASSPKVRNEQFF. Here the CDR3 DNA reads TGTGCCAGCAGCCCAAAAGTTAGGAATGAGCAGTTCTTC. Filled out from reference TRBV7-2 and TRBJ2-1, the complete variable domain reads GAGVSQSPSNKVTEKGKDVELRCDPISGHTALYWYRQSLGQGLEFLIYFQGNSAPDKSGLPSDRFSAERTGGSVSTLTIQRTQQEDSAVYLCASSPKVRNEQFFGPGTRLTVL.